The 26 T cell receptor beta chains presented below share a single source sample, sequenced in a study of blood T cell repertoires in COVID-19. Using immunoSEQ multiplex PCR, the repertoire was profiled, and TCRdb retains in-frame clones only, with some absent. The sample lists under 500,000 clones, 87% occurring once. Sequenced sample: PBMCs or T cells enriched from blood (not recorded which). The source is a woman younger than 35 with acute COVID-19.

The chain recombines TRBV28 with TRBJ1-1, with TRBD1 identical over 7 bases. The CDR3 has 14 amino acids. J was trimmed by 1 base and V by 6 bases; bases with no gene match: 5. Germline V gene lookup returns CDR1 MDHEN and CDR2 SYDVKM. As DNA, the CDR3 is TGTGCCAGCAGAAAGGGACAGACGAACACTGAAGCTTTCTTT. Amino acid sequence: CASRKGQTNTEAFF. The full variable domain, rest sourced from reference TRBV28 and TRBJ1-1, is DVKVTQSSRYLVKRTGEKVFLECVQDMDHENMFWYRQDPGLGLRLIYFSYDVKMKEKGDIPEGYSVSREKKERFSLILESASTNQTSMYLCASRKGQTNTEAFFGQGTRLTVV.

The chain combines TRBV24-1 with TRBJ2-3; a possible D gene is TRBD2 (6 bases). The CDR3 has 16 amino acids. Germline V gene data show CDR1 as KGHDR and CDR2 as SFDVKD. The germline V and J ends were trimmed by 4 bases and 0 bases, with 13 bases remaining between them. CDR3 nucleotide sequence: TGTGCCACCAGTGACCCCCTTAGCGGAAGCACAGATACGCAGTATTTT. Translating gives CATSDPLSGSTDTQYF.

In DNA, the CDR3 is TGTGCCATCGCAGGGGGGTCGCCGGATGAAAAACTGTTTTTT. Its protein product is CAIAGGSPDEKLFF. The V call is TRBV10-3, the J call TRBJ1-4; 7 bases agree with TRBD1. CDR1 is ENHRY, CDR2 SYGVKD, per germline. This CDR3 region has 14 residues. Trimming removed 8 bases from V and 6 bases from J; junction bases left unmatched: 9.

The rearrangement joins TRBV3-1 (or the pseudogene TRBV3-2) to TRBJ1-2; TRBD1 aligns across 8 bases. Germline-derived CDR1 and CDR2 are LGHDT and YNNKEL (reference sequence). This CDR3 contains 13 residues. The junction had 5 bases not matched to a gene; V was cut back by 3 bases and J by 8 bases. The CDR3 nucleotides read TGTGCCAGCAGCCAGACAGGGGTGGAGGGCTACACCTTC. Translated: CASSQTGVEGYTF.

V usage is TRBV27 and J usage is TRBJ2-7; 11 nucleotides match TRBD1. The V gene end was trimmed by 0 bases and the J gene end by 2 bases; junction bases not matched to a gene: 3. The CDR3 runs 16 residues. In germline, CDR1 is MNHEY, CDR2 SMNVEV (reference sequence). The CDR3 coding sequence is TGTGCCAGCAGTTTATCTAGGGGACAGGGGGCCTACGAGCAGTACTTC. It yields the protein CASSLSRGQGAYEQYF.

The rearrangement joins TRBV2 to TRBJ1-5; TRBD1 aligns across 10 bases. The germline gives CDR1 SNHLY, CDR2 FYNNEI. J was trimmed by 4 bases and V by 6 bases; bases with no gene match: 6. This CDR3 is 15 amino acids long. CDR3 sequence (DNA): TGTGCCAGCAGAGCGGACAGGGGGGAAAATCAGCCCCAGCATTTT. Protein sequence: CASRADRGENQPQHF.

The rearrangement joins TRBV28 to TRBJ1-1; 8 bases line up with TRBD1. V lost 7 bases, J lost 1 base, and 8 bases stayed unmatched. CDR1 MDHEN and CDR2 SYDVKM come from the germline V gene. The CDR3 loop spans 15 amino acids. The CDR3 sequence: CASTLQGAPNTEAFF. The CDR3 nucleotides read TGTGCCAGCACCCTTCAGGGGGCCCCGAACACTGAAGCTTTCTTT.

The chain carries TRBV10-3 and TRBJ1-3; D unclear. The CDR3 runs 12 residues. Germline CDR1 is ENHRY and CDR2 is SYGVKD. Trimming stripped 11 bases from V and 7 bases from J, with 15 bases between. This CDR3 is CASAAGENTIYF. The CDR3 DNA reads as TGTGCCTCCGCGGCCGGGGAGAACACCATATATTTT.

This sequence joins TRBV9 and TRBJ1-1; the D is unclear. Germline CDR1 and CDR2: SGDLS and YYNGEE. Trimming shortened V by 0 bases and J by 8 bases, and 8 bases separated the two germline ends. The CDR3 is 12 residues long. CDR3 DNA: TGTGCCAGCAGCGTAGTTCGGGGAGAAGCTTTCTTT. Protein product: CASSVVRGEAFF.

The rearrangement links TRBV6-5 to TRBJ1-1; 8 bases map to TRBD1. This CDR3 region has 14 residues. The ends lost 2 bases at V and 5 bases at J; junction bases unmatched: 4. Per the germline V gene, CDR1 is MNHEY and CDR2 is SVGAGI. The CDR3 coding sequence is TGTGCCAGCAGTTACCGGACAGGGAATACTGAAGCTTTCTTT. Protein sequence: CASSYRTGNTEAFF.

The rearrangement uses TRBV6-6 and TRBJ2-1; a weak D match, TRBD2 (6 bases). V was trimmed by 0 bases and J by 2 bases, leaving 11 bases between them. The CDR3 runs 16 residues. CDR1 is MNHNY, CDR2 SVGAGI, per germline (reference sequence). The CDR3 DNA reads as TGTGCCAGCAGTTACTCGACTAGGAGGACCTACAATGAGCAGTTCTTC. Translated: CASSYSTRRTYNEQFF.

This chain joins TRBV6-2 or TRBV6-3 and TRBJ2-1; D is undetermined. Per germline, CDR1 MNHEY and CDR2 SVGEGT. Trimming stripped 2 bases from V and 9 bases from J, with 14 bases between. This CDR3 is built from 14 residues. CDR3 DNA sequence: TGTGCCAGCAGTTACGTGACGGTCTCGGGTGAGCAGTTCTTC. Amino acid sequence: CASSYVTVSGEQFF.

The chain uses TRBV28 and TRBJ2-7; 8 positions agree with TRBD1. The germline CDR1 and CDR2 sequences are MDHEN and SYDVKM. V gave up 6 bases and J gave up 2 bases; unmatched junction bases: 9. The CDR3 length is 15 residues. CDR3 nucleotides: TGTGCCAGCAGAGCCCGGACAGGGTTCACCTACGAGCAGTACTTC. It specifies CASRARTGFTYEQYF.

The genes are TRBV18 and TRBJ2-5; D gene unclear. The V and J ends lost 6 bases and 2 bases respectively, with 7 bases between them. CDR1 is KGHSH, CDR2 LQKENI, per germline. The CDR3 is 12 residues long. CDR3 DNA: TGTGCCAGCTCTGGTAGACAAGAGACCCAGTACTTC. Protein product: CASSGRQETQYF.

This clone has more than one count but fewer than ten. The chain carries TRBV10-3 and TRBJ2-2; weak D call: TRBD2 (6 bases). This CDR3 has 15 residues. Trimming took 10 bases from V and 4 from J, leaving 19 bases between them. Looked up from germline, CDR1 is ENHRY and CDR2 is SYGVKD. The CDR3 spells CATSEERGTTGELFF. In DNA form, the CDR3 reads TGTGCCACCTCCGAGGAACGGGGGACCACCGGGGAGCTGTTTTTT.

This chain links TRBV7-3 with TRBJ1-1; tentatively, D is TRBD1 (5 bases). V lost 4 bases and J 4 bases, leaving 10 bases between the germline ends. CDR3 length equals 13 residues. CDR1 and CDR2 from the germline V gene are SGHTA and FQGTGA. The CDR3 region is CASSSWGGTEAFF. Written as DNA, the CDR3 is TGTGCCAGCAGCTCATGGGGGGGCACTGAAGCTTTCTTT.

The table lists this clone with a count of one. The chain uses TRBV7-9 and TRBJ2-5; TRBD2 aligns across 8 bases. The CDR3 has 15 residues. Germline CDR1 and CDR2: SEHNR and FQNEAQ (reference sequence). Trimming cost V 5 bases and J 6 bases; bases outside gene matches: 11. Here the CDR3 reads CASSQPPAGVQTQYF. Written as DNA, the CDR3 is TGTGCCAGCAGCCAACCCCCAGCGGGAGTACAGACCCAGTACTTC.

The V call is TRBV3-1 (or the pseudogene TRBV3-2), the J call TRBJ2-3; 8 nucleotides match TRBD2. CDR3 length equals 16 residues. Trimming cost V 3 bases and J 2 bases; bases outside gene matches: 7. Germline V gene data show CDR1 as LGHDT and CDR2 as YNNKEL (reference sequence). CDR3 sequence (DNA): TGTGCCAGCAGCCATACTAGCGGTGTAGACACAGATACGCAGTATTTT. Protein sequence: CASSHTSGVDTDTQYF.

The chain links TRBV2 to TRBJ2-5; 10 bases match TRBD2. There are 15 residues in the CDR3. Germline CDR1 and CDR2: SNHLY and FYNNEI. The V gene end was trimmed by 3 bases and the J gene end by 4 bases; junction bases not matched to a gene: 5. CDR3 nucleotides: TGTGCCAGCAGTGATAAGCGGGAGGGGCGAGAGACCCAGTACTTC. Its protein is CASSDKREGRETQYF.

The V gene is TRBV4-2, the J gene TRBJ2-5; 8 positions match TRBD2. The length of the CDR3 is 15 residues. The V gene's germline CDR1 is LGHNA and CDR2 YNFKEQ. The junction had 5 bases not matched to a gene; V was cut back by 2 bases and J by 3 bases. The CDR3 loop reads CASSQRRGGKETQYF. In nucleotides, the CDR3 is TGTGCCAGCAGCCAAAGGCGCGGGGGGAAAGAGACCCAGTACTTC.

CDR3 nucleotides: TGTGCCAGCAGCTTAGTTCCTAGCGGGACGGTACAAGGTGAGCAGTTCTTC. Protein product: CASSLVPSGTVQGEQFF. The chain is built from TRBV7-2 and TRBJ2-1, with 9 bases identical to TRBD2. Germline assignment: CDR1 SGHTA and CDR2 FQGNSA. This CDR3 spans 17 amino acids. V lost 1 base and J lost 9; bases outside the gene matches: 13.

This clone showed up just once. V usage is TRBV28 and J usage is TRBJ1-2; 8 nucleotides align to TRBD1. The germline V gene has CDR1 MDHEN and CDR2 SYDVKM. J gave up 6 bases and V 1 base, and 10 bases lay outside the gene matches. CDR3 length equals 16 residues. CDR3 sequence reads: CASSLYDRQGNHGYTF. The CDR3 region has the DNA TGTGCCAGCAGTTTATACGATAGACAGGGGAATCATGGCTACACCTTC.

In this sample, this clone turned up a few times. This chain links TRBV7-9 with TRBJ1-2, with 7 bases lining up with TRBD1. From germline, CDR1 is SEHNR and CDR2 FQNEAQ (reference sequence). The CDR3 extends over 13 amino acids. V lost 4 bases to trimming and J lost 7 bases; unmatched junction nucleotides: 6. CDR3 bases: TGTGCCAGCAGCTCTACAGGGGTAGCTGGCTACACCTTC. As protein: CASSSTGVAGYTF.

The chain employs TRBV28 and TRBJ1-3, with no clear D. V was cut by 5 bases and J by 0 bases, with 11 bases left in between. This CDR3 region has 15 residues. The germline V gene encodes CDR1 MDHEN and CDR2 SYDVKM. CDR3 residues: CASSPTQASGNTIYF. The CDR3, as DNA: TGTGCCAGCAGTCCCACGCAGGCCTCTGGAAACACCATATATTTT.

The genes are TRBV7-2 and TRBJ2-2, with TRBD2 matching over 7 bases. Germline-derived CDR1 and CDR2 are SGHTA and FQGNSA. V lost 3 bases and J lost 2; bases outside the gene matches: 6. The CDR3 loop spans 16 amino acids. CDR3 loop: CASSFGRGNNTGELFF. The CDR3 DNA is TGTGCCAGCAGCTTTGGGCGGGGGAACAACACCGGGGAGCTGTTTTTT.

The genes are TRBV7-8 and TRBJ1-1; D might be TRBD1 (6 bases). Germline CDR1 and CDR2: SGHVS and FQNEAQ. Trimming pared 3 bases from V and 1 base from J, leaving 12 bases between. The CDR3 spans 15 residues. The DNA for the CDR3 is TGTGCCAGCAGCTTGCAACCGGGACAGAACACTGAAGCTTTCTTT. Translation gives CASSLQPGQNTEAFF.